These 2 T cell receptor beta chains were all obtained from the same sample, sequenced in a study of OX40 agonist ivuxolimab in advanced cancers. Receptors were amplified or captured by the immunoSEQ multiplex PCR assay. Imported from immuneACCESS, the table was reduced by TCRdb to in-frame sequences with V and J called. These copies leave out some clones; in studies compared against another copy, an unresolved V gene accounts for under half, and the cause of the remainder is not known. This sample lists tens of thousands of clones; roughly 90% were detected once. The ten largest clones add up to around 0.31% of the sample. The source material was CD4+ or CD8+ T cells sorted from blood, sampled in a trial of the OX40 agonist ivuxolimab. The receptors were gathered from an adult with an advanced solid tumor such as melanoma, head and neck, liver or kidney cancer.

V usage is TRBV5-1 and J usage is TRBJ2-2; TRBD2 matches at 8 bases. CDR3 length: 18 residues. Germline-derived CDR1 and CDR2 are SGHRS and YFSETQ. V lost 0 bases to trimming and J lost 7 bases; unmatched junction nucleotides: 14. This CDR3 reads CASSLALSSGGPIGELFF. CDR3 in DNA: TGCGCCAGCAGCTTGGCCCTGTCCTCGGGAGGGCCGATCGGGGAGCTGTTTTTT.

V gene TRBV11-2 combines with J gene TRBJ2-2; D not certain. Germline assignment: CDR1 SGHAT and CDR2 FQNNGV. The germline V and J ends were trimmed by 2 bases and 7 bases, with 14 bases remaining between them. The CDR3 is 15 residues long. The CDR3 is CASSLPLGSIGELFF. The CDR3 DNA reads TGTGCCAGCAGCTTACCCCTAGGATCGATCGGGGAGCTGTTTTTT.